This TCR beta chain derives from a study of blood T cell repertoires in COVID-19. The CDR3 covers 17 residues. With V trimmed by 6 bases and J by 0 bases, 13 bases remained unmatched. Germline loops: CDR1 ENHRY, CDR2 SYGVKD. Using immunoSEQ multiplex PCR, the repertoire was profiled, and TCRdb retains in-frame clones only, with some absent. The table shows approximately 440,000 clones, with less than 95% occurring only once. The chain carries TRBV10-3 and TRBJ2-7, with 8 bases identical to TRBD2. Sequencing was performed on PBMCs or T cells enriched from blood (not recorded which). The origin of this receptor is a young man who had recovered from COVID-19. CDR3 in amino acids: CAISPRLLAAHSYEQYF. The CDR3 DNA sequence: TGTGCCATCAGCCCCCGATTACTAGCGGCGCACTCCTACGAGCAGTACTTC.